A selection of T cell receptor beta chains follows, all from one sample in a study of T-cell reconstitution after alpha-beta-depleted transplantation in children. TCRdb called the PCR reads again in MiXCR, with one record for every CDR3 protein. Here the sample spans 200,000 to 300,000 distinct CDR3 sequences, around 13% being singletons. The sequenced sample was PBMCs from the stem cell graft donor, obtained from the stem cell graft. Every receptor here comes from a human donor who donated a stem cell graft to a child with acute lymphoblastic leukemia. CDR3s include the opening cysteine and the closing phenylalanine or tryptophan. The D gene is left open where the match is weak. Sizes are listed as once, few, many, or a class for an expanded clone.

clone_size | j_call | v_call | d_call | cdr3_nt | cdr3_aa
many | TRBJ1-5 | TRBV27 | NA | TGTGCCAGCAGTCCCAGGGTTAATCAGCCCCAGCATTTT | CASSPRVNQPQHF
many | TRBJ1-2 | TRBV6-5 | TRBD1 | TGTGCCAGCAGTTACGGTACAGGGGGCTACTATGGCTACACCTTC | CASSYGTGGYYGYTF
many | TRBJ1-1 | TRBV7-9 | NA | TGTGCCAGCAGCTTAGAAGAGGGAAACACTGAAGCTTTCTTT | CASSLEEGNTEAFF
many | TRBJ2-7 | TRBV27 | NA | TGTGCCAGCAGTAGACCCGACAGGGAGGGGTACGAGCAGTACTTC | CASSRPDREGYEQYF
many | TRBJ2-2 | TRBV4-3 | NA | TGCGCCAGCAAGCCGGACCTCGCGAACACCGGGGAGCTGTTTTTT | CASKPDLANTGELFF
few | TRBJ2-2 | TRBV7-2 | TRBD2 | TGTGCCAGCAGCTTGTGGGGGGGTCTCGACACCGGGGAGCTGTTTTTT | CASSLWGGLDTGELFF
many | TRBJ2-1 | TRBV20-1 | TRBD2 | TGCAGTGCTAGGACTAGCGCGAGCTCCTACAATGAGCAGTTCTTC | CSARTSASSYNEQFF
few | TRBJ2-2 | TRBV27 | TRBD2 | TGTGCCAGCAGTTTATGGCTAGCGGGGGGCCCGAAGGACGGGGAGCTGTTTTTT | CASSLWLAGGPKDGELFF
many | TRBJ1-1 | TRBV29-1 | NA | TGCAGCGTTGAAAGGGGAGGGAACGCTTTCTTT | CSVERGGNAFF
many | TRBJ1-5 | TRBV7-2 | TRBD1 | TGTGCCAGCAGCCCGACAGGGGGCGCGTATCAGCCCCAGCATTTT | CASSPTGGAYQPQHF
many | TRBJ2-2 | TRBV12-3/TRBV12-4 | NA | TGTGCCAGCAGTTTAATAGGCACCGGGGAGCTGTTTTTT | CASSLIGTGELFF
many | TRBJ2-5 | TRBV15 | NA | TGTGCCACCAGCAGAGGGGGACTTATAGAGACCCAGTACTTC | CATSRGGLIETQYF
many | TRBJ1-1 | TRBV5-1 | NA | TGCGCCAGCAGCTTGGAAGCCAGCACTGAAGCTTTCTTT | CASSLEASTEAFF
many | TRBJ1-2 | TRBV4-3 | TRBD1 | TGCGCCAGCAGCCGCTCGACAGGGGCGTCTAACTATGGCTACACCTTC | CASSRSTGASNYGYTF
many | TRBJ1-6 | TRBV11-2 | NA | TGTGCCAGCACCATAGGGGGGATTAATTCACCCCTCCACTTT | CASTIGGINSPLHF
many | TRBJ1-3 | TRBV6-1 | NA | TGTGCCAGCAGTGCGACGGAATTCTCTGGAAACACCATATATTTT | CASSATEFSGNTIYF